This TCR beta chain is from a study of blood T cell repertoires in COVID-19. CDR1 and CDR2 (germline): SGDLS, YYNGEE. This CDR3 region has 13 residues. Trimming removed 3 bases at V and 1 base at J, with 8 bases between. While infection was still active, Seattle patients were enrolled and then followed longitudinally. Method: immunoSEQ multiplex PCR; TCRdb's copy keeps in-frame clones and lacks some. The table includes 300,000 or so clones, 85% to 90% detected once. The origin of this receptor is a woman in her twenties or thirties with COVID-19, enrolled during active disease. The sample taken for sequencing was peripheral blood. This rearrangement joins TRBV9 to TRBJ2-7; tentative D call: TRBD2 (6 bases). The CDR3 DNA is TGTGCCAGCAGCGAGGGGACTTCCTACGAGCAGTACTTC. Translating gives CASSEGTSYEQYF.